These 14 T cell receptor beta chains share one sample of origin, sequenced in a study of cytomegalovirus exposure and HLA in healthy donors (dated by TCRdb to 2017 to 2019). The library was produced with the immunoSEQ multiplex PCR assay. A mixture of 60 forward primers for TCR Vbeta segments and 13 reverse primers for TCR Jbeta segments was used in the multiplex PCR. In its TCRdb copy, this immuneACCESS table keeps in-frame sequences only and misses some clones. Where compared with another copy, unresolved V genes explain less than half of these, and the others have no known cause. This sample has under 200,000 clones in its table, and 60% to 80% of those were observed once. The ten largest clones represent about 2.6% of the sample. Sequenced: PBMCs. These receptors all come from a woman aged 40 to 50 in good health and CMV-seropositive.

This clone was picked up one time. The CDR3 region is CSVEDKGAQHF. The CDR3 DNA follows: TGCAGCGTTGAAGATAAGGGAGCCCAGCATTTT. The chain combines TRBV29-1 with TRBJ1-5; D unresolved. V gave up 0 bases and J gave up 11 bases, with 8 bases separating them. Looked up from germline, CDR1 is SQVTM and CDR2 is ANQGSEA. The CDR3 length is 11 residues.

This clone occurred a few times. V usage is TRBV6-5 and J usage is TRBJ1-2; weak D call: TRBD1 (5 bases). Germline-derived CDR1 and CDR2 are MNHEY and SVGAGI. This CDR3 comprises 15 residues. V was clipped by 0 bases and J by 6 bases, with 14 bases between them. The CDR3 loop is CASSYSFNRPNGYTF. CDR3 coding DNA: TGTGCCAGCAGTTACTCGTTTAACAGGCCGAATGGCTACACCTTC.

The V gene is TRBV6-5, the J gene TRBJ2-1; unclear D gene. The V gene lost 0 bases and the J gene lost 0 bases, with 6 bases spanning the gap. CDR1 is MNHEY, CDR2 SVGAGI, per germline. The CDR3 loop spans 15 amino acids. The CDR3 here is CASSYSQFSYNEQFF. For the CDR3, the DNA is TGTGCCAGCAGTTACTCCCAGTTCTCCTACAATGAGCAGTTCTTC.

The gene calls are TRBV14 and TRBJ1-4; TRBD1 might be the D (5 bases). Germline V lookup: CDR1 SGHDN, CDR2 FVKESK. Trimming left V 3 bases short and J 5 bases short, with 13 bases between. The CDR3 contains 15 residues. CDR3 loop: CASSQQGKRNEKLFF. As DNA, the CDR3 is TGTGCCAGCAGCCAGCAGGGAAAAAGAAATGAAAAACTGTTTTTT.

This rearrangement joins TRBV19 to TRBJ1-5, with unresolved D. The V and J ends lost 3 bases and 4 bases respectively, with 7 bases between them. CDR1 and CDR2 from the germline V gene are LNHDA and SQIVND (reference sequence). The CDR3 is made up of 13 amino acids. Here the CDR3 DNA reads TGTGCCAGTAGTATTCTGGCTAATCAGCCCCAGCATTTT. Translated, it gives CASSILANQPQHF.

The CDR3 is CSVPGANYGYTF. The DNA of the CDR3 is TGCAGCGTACCGGGAGCTAACTATGGCTACACCTTC. The rearrangement joins TRBV29-1 to TRBJ1-2; no firm D call. Looked up from germline, CDR1 is SQVTM and CDR2 is ANQGSEA. The CDR3 covers 12 residues. The V end lost 6 bases, the J end lost 0 bases, and 8 bases lay between the germline ends.

The genes are TRBV5-1 and TRBJ1-2; 9 bases fit TRBD1. The CDR3 is 16 amino acids. CDR1 is SGHRS, CDR2 YFSETQ, per germline. The trim removed 3 bases at V and 5 bases at J, leaving 11 bases unmatched. The CDR3 DNA reads as TGCGCCAGCAGCTCCACAGGGGGCGAGGGAAAGTATGGCTACACCTTC. Its translation is CASSSTGGEGKYGYTF.

This chain links TRBV25-1 with TRBJ1-4; 7 nucleotides match TRBD1. The trim removed 8 bases at V and 5 bases at J, leaving 8 bases unmatched. CDR1 is MGHDK, CDR2 SYGVNS, per germline. CDR3 length equals 14 residues. Written as DNA, the CDR3 is TGTGCCAGCCTACGGGCAGGGGGAAATGAAAAACTGTTTTTT. The encoded protein is CASLRAGGNEKLFF.

The chain couples TRBV7-2 to TRBJ1-5; D is ambiguous. The CDR3 extends over 14 amino acids. From germline, CDR1 is SGHTA and CDR2 FQGNSA. V was pared by 3 bases and J by 4 bases, with 10 bases between. CDR3 in amino acids: CASSFQSSNQPQHF. Here the CDR3 DNA reads TGTGCCAGCAGCTTCCAGTCCTCTAATCAGCCCCAGCATTTT.

The rearrangement uses TRBV27 and TRBJ2-7; 8 bases are a match to TRBD1. From germline, CDR1 is MNHEY and CDR2 SMNVEV (reference sequence). V trimming: 6 bases; J trimming: 2 bases; junction bases outside the gene matches: 9. The CDR3 spans 15 residues. The CDR3 DNA reads as TGTGCCAGCAGCCGAACGGACAGGGTAACCTACGAGCAGTACTTC. Its protein is CASSRTDRVTYEQYF.

In this sample, this clone turned up a few times. This chain uses TRBV6-1 with TRBJ1-1, with 7 bases identical to TRBD1. With V trimmed by 11 bases and J by 6 bases, 9 bases remained unmatched. The CDR3 consists of 12 residues. The V gene's germline CDR1 is MNHNS and CDR2 SASEGT. The CDR3, as DNA: TGTGCCGTTACAGCCGGGACAGCTGAAGCTTTCTTT. This translates into CAVTAGTAEAFF.

This chain joins TRBV19 and TRBJ1-5; a possible D gene is TRBD1 (5 bases). Trimming pared 4 bases from V and 4 bases from J, leaving 8 bases between. The CDR3 totals 13 residues. Per the germline V gene, CDR1 is LNHDA and CDR2 is SQIVND (reference sequence). This CDR3 reads CASSKTVNQPQHF. The DNA for the CDR3 is TGTGCCAGTAGTAAGACAGTTAATCAGCCCCAGCATTTT.

This clone was seen just once. V usage is TRBV7-2 and J usage is TRBJ2-7, with a tentative D call TRBD2 (5 bases). This CDR3 is built from 14 residues. Trimming removed 2 bases at V and 6 bases at J, with 14 bases between. CDR1 and CDR2 (germline): SGHTA, FQGNSA. CDR3 sequence reads: CASSLSGADPEQYF. The CDR3 DNA sequence: TGTGCCAGCAGCTTAAGCGGAGCCGATCCCGAGCAGTACTTC.

V is TRBV4-2 and J is TRBJ1-2; D is perhaps TRBD1 (5 bases). Germline V lookup: CDR1 LGHNA, CDR2 YNFKEQ. Deletions cut 3 bases from V and 0 bases from J, with 14 bases between. The CDR3 spans 16 residues. The CDR3 loop reads CASSQEGLPANYGYTF. The CDR3 nucleotides read TGTGCCAGCAGCCAGGAGGGACTTCCAGCTAACTATGGCTACACCTTC.